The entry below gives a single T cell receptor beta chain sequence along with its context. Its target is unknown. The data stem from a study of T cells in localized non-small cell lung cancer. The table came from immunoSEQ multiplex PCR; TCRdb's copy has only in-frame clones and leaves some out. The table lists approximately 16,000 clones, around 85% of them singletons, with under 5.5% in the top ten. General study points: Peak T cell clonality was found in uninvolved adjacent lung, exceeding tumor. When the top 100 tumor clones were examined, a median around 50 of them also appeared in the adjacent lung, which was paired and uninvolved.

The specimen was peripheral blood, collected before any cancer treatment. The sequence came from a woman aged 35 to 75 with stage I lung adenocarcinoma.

The CDR3 coding sequence is TGTGCCAGCAGCCCGAGGGGTAGCGGGATCCGCGGGACCCAGTACTTC. Residues: CASSPRGSGIRGTQYF. The rearrangement joins TRBV7-2 to TRBJ2-5, with 8 bases lining up with TRBD2. The V gene end was trimmed by 5 bases and the J gene end by 7 bases; junction bases not matched to a gene: 15. The germline CDR1 and CDR2 sequences are SGHTA and FQGNSA. CDR3 length: 16 amino acids.